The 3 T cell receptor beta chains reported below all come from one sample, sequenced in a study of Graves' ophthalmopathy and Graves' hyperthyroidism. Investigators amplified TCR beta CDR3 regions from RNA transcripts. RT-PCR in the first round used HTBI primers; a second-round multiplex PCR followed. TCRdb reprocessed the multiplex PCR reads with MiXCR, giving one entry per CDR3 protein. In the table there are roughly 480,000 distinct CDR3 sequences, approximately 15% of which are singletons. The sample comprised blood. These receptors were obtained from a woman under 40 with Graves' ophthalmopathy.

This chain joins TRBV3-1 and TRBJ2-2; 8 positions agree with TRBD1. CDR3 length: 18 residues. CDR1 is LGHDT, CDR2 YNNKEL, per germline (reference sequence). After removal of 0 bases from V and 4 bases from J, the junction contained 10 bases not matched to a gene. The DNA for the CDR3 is TGTGCCAGCAGCCAAGACGAGATCAGACAGGGGAGCACCGGGGAGCTGTTTTTT. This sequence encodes CASSQDEIRQGSTGELFF.

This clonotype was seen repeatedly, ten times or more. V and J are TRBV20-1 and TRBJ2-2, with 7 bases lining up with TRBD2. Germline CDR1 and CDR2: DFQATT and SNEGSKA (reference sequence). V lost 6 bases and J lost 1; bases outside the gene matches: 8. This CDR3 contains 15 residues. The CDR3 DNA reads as TGCAGTGCCACGGGACTATCTGTGAACACCGGGGAGCTGTTTTTT. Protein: CSATGLSVNTGELFF.

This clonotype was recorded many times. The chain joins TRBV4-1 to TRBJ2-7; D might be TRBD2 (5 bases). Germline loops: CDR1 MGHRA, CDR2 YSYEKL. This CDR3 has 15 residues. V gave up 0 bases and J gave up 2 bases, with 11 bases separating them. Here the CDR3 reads CASSQDWPGTYEQYF. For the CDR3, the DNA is TGCGCCAGCAGCCAAGACTGGCCGGGAACCTACGAGCAGTACTTC.